Detailed here is one T cell receptor (beta chain). The CDR3 contains 17 residues. V lost 0 bases to trimming and J lost 0 bases, with 11 bases between them. CDR1 is MNHEY, CDR2 SVGAGI, per germline. A constant-region primer primed TCR beta cDNA synthesis from about 490 ng of total RNA. Three nested multiplex PCR rounds, a slightly modified ARM-PCR method, built the TCR beta libraries. In the first two PCR rounds, TRBV1-TRBV30 forward primers were paired with a C-beta reverse primer, and each round lasted approximately 9 cycles. Each CDR3 protein is one row after TCRdb ran MiXCR on the multiplex PCR reads. The repertoire holds approximately 320,000 distinct CDR3 sequences, with around 50% as singletons. This entry belongs to a study of tumor-infiltrating lymphocytes in primary liver carcinoma. Background on the study: Resection treated the patients' primary liver carcinoma. The tumors, T1-T3 N0M0 lesions, were about 4 to 11 cm across.

Germline DNA was also extracted, with blood RNA taken from unsorted whole blood. Surgery was preceded by the collection of four milliliters of peripheral blood. The sequence was obtained from a woman younger than 45 with primary liver carcinoma and hepatitis B virus infection. The sequencing input was peripheral blood. The chain has TRBV6-5 and TRBJ1-4; no reliable D call. CDR3 sequence reads: CASSYSLRTATNEKLFF. The CDR3 DNA reads as TGTGCCAGCAGTTACTCGTTGCGGACCGCAACTAATGAAAAACTGTTTTTT.